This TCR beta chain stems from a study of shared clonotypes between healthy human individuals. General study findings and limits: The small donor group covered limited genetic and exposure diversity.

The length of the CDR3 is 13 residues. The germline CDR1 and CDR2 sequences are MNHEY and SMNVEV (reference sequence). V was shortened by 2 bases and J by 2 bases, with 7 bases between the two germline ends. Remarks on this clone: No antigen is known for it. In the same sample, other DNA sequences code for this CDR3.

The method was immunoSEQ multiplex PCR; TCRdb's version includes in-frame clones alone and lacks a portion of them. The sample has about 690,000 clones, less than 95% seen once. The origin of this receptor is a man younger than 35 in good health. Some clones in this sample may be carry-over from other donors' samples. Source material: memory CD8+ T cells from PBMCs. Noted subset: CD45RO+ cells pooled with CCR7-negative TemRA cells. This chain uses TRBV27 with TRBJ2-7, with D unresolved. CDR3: CASSLGSTYEQYF. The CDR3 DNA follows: TGTGCCAGCAGTTTAGGAAGCACCTACGAGCAGTACTTC.